The present T cell receptor beta chain was sequenced within a study of human T cells and chemical hapten exposure. Trimming cost V 0 bases and J 4 bases, with 9 bases left between them. This CDR3 region has 14 residues. Germline V gives CDR1 LGHDT, CDR2 YNNKEL (reference sequence). Time point here: pre-sensitization, week 0. Treatment specified: therapeutic diphenylcyclopropenone sensitization with weekly scalp DPC. Non-pregnant alopecia patients aged 18 to 70, suitable for DPC therapy. TCRdb used MiXCR to reprocess the RACE reads, holding one entry per CDR3 protein. The sample contains roughly 380,000 distinct CDR3 sequences, 4.5% to 6% of which appear only once.

Sequences were derived from whole blood, sampled in connection with sensitization to the hapten diphenylcyclopropenone (DPC). V usage is TRBV3-1 and J usage is TRBJ1-2; D ambiguous. This receptor was taken from a woman aged 45-59 years with alopecia areata. Some clones in this sample may be carry-over from other donors' samples. The DNA of the CDR3 is TGTGCCAGCAGCCAAGAGGACGCCCTCTATGGCTACACCTTC. This sequence encodes CASSQEDALYGYTF. The full variable domain, in which reference TRBV3-1 and TRBJ1-2 provide the parts outside the CDR3, is DTAVSQTPKYLVTQMGNDKSIKCEQNLGHDTMYWYKQDSKKFLKIMFSYNNKELIINETVPNRFSPKSPDKAHLNLHINSLELGDSAVYFCASSQEDALYGYTFGSGTRLTVV.